This T cell receptor (beta chain) stems from a study of blood T cell repertoires in COVID-19. As for the study in general: The United States, Italy and Spain were the sources of the acute and convalescent COVID-19 samples. PBMCs, B-cell-depleted T cells, or T cells were the source of the cDNA or gDNA that made up the material.

Data came from immunoSEQ multiplex PCR; TCRdb stores just in-frame clones and leaves some out. Of about 270,000 clones detected, 80% to 90% appear once; the ten largest clones hold approximately 2.5%. The germline gives CDR1 MNHEY, CDR2 SVGEGT. CDR3 length equals 16 residues. V was clipped by 5 bases and J by 1 base, with 17 bases between them. Participants were aged about 18 to 100 years, lived in some 23 US areas, and enrolled virtually. Specimen: PBMCs or T cells enriched from blood (not recorded which). The receptor's source is a woman aged 18-35 years who had recovered from COVID-19. The gene calls are TRBV6-2 or TRBV6-3 and TRBJ1-2, with D perhaps matching TRBD1 (6 bases). The CDR3 is CASSQLGQRDNYGYTF. The CDR3 DNA is TGTGCCAGCAGTCAACTGGGACAACGGGATAACTATGGCTACACCTTC.